Below are 12 T cell receptor beta chains sequenced from a single sample in a study of graft-versus-host responses after intestinal transplantation. Sequencing was performed with immunoSEQ multiplex PCR; in TCRdb, only in-frame clones are kept and a portion is missing. The profile shows about 70,000 clones, around 87% of them singletons. Their recognized antigens are unknown. This sample comprised unstimulated CD8+ T cells sorted from spleen or lymph node cells, obtained before transplant. These receptors were collected from a human donor who was the organ donor for an intestinal transplant.

CDR3 nucleotides: TGTGCCAGCAGCCTTACTGATAGCTCCTACAATGAGCAGTTCTTC. Protein sequence: CASSLTDSSYNEQFF. This chain joins TRBV13 and TRBJ2-1; D is unclear. The V gene lost 5 bases and the J gene lost 0 bases, with 11 bases spanning the gap. CDR3 length: 15 residues. The germline V gene encodes CDR1 PRHDT and CDR2 FYEKMQ (reference sequence).

The chain has TRBV6-6 and TRBJ1-2; D may be TRBD1 (5 bases). The CDR3 contains 12 residues. Germline CDR1 and CDR2: MNHNY and SVGAGI (reference sequence). Trimming shortened V by 11 bases and J by 5 bases, and 15 bases separated the two germline ends. CDR3 coding DNA: TGTGCCGCCGATCAGGGACTATATGGCTACACCTTC. Its protein is CAADQGLYGYTF.

This chain connects TRBV9 to TRBJ2-1; 7 nucleotides line up with TRBD1. The germline CDR1 and CDR2 sequences are SGDLS and YYNGEE. The trim removed 3 bases at V and 5 bases at J, leaving 8 bases unmatched. CDR3 length equals 15 residues. This CDR3 is CASSDGTAIHNEQFF. DNA of the CDR3: TGTGCCAGCAGCGATGGGACAGCCATCCACAATGAGCAGTTCTTC.

This clone showed up just once. V gene TRBV28 combines with J gene TRBJ1-2; 7 nucleotides line up with TRBD1. This CDR3 has 15 residues. V dropped 4 bases and J dropped 5; count of bases not matched to a gene: 10. From germline, CDR1 is MDHEN and CDR2 SYDVKM. This CDR3 reads CASSYDRERAYGYTF. The CDR3 DNA reads TGTGCCAGCAGTTACGACAGGGAAAGGGCTTATGGCTACACCTTC.

This chain links TRBV28 with TRBJ2-7; maybe TRBD1 (6 bases). Germline V gives CDR1 MDHEN, CDR2 SYDVKM. This CDR3 has 16 amino acids. V lost 3 bases and J 2 bases, leaving 17 bases between the germline ends. CDR3 loop: CASSLAPDSLTYEQYV. The CDR3 DNA reads TGTGCCAGCAGTTTGGCCCCGGACAGCCTAACCTACGAGCAGTACGTC.

This sequence joins TRBV19 and TRBJ1-1, with D uncertain. The CDR3 covers 13 residues. The V end was cut by 2 bases, the J end by 3 bases, with 7 bases between. CDR1 is LNHDA, CDR2 SQIVND, per germline (reference sequence). CDR3 residues: CASSISEDTEAFF. The DNA of the CDR3 is TGTGCCAGTAGTATAAGCGAAGACACTGAAGCTTTCTTT.

The chain is built from TRBV11-2 and TRBJ2-7, with a tentative D call TRBD2 (5 bases). The CDR3 consists of 12 residues. The germline gives CDR1 SGHAT, CDR2 FQNNGV. CDR3 DNA: TGTGCCAGCACCTTAGGAGGCTACGAGCAGTACGTC. Translating gives CASTLGGYEQYV.

V and J are TRBV5-1 and TRBJ2-5, with a weak D call TRBD1 (5 bases). Trimming removed 0 bases from V and 2 bases from J, with 8 bases in between. This CDR3 has 14 amino acids. The V gene's germline CDR1 is SGHRS and CDR2 YFSETQ. CDR3 region: CASSLAQGQETQYF. As DNA, the CDR3 is TGCGCCAGCAGCTTGGCGCAGGGACAAGAGACCCAGTACTTC.

This sequence joins TRBV9 and TRBJ2-5; the D gene is possibly TRBD1 (5 bases). The CDR3 length is 15 residues. From germline, CDR1 is SGDLS and CDR2 YYNGEE. Trimming took 0 bases from V and 4 from J, leaving 13 bases between them. The CDR3 DNA reads as TGTGCCAGCAGCGTAGATCCCGCAGGGCCAGAGACCCAGTACTTC. This sequence encodes CASSVDPAGPETQYF.

The gene calls are TRBV2 and TRBJ1-6; TRBD1 agrees at 7 bases. CDR1 SNHLY and CDR2 FYNNEI come from the germline V gene. V dropped 3 bases and J dropped 7; count of bases not matched to a gene: 6. The CDR3 has 15 residues. The CDR3 loop reads CASSERDRQNSPLHF. CDR3 coding DNA: TGTGCCAGCAGTGAGCGGGACAGACAGAATTCACCCCTCCACTTT.

This clone was seen only once. The rearrangement links TRBV4-3 to TRBJ2-1; perhaps TRBD2 as D (5 bases). Trimming pared 2 bases from V and 0 bases from J, leaving 14 bases between. From germline, CDR1 is LGHNA and CDR2 YSLEER. This CDR3 spans 17 amino acids. CDR3 in amino acids: CASSQLRLGSSYNEQFF. CDR3 DNA sequence: TGCGCCAGCAGCCAATTGCGTTTGGGGAGCTCCTACAATGAGCAGTTCTTC.

The chain links TRBV14 to TRBJ1-3; D remains ambiguous. This CDR3 has 13 residues. Germline CDR1 and CDR2: SGHDN and FVKESK. V lost 3 bases and J lost 10, with 13 bases in between. This chain's CDR3 is CASSQWRGGTIYF. The CDR3 bases are TGTGCCAGCAGCCAGTGGCGGGGAGGAACCATATATTTT.